The present TCR beta chain was sequenced within a study of shared clonotypes between healthy human individuals. About the study: CD4 naive cells filled three plates per donor, CD4 memory three, CD8 naive two and CD8 memory one.

Sequencing was at deep level. This table comes from immunoSEQ multiplex PCR, and its TCRdb copy is limited to in-frame clones, with some not included. The table records about 380,000 clones, 90% to 97% of them present only once. Findings of the study overall: Generally, naive subsets (rather than memory subsets) showed larger estimated richness.

CD45RO+ cells were combined with CCR7-negative CD45RA+ TemRA cells to form CD8 memory. To note about this clone: Antigen unknown.

CDR3 length: 15 amino acids. V shed 1 base and J shed 4 bases, with 12 bases lying between them. The germline V gene has CDR1 LGHNA and CDR2 YNFKEQ. The chain combines TRBV4-2 with TRBJ2-3; D gene ambiguous. The specimen sequenced was memory CD8+ T cells sorted from blood. Sample subset: CD45RO+ cells pooled with CCR7-negative TemRA cells. The sequence was collected from a man younger than 45 in good health. This chain's CDR3 is CASSQGVVRADTQYF. CDR3 DNA: TGTGCCAGCAGCCAAGGTGTAGTCAGAGCAGATACGCAGTATTTT.